This TCR beta chain was found in a study of T cells after posttransplantation cyclophosphamide. Study-wide points: After PTCy, TRB diversity resembled that of CNI/methotrexate controls. Skin or GI-infiltrating T cells shared few TRB sequences with blood. Later blood repertoires were often dominated by clones from the donor CD8+ memory compartment.

Repertoires were generated with immunoSEQ multiplex PCR, while TCRdb's copy carries only in-frame clones and drops some. Observed are 30,000 to 40,000 clones, no singletons, with the top ten taking 2.5%. On the day of bone marrow donation, the related graft donor provided peripheral blood. This clone was detected many times. Its antigen is not known. The clonotype was recovered from a man in his fifties or sixties in good health, CMV-negative, and a related stem cell transplant donor. Sequencing input: PBMCs.

The CDR3 protein is CASSASGQNTGELFF. The CDR3, as DNA: TGTGCCAGCAGCGCTAGCGGACAGAACACCGGGGAGCTGTTTTTT. The chain recombines TRBV6-1 with TRBJ2-2; 7 bases map to TRBD2. The CDR3 length is 15 residues. Germline V gives CDR1 MNHNS, CDR2 SASEGT. After removal of 6 bases from V and 1 base from J, the junction contained 5 bases not matched to a gene.